Each of the 11 T cell receptor beta chains below was sequenced from the same sample in a study of blood T cell repertoires in COVID-19. Libraries were prepared by immunoSEQ multiplex PCR; TCRdb keeps only in-frame clonotypes and omits some of them. The table includes more than 130,000 clones, 80% to 90% detected once. The sequencing input was peripheral blood. These receptors all come from a woman between 40 and 50 years old with acute or convalescent COVID-19.

J is TRBJ2-1 and V is TRBV11-2, with D maybe TRBD1 (6 bases). The CDR3 runs to 14 residues. V lost 5 bases, J lost 4 bases, and 12 bases lay in between. Per germline, CDR1 SGHAT and CDR2 FQNNGV. The CDR3 protein is CASSGGPSYNEQFF. The CDR3 DNA follows: TGTGCCAGCAGCGGGGGCCCATCATACAATGAGCAGTTCTTC.

The rearrangement uses TRBV5-5 and TRBJ1-4; a weak D match, TRBD1 (6 bases). The CDR3 extends over 15 amino acids. V was trimmed by 4 bases and J by 1 base, leaving 11 bases between them. Looked up from germline, CDR1 is SGHKS and CDR2 is YYEKEE (reference sequence). CDR3 bases: TGTGCCAGCAGCCCTACAGGGCGAACTAATGAAAAACTGTTTTTT. Translated, it gives CASSPTGRTNEKLFF.

J is TRBJ1-1 and V is TRBV19; D may be TRBD1 (5 bases). The V gene's germline CDR1 is LNHDA and CDR2 SQIVND (reference sequence). This CDR3 comprises 14 residues. V was trimmed by 8 bases and J by 1 base, leaving 14 bases between them. The CDR3 DNA reads as TGTGCCAGTTACAACCGGGGGGAGAACACTGAAGCTTTCTTT. Translated, it gives CASYNRGENTEAFF.

This clone occurred a few times. Here the CDR3 DNA reads TGTGCCAGCAGTGGCCAGTTGGCCGAGCAGTACTTC. It is translated as CASSGQLAEQYF. The chain links TRBV2 to TRBJ2-7; D unclear. This CDR3 spans 12 amino acids. V was pared by 4 bases and J by 6 bases, with 10 bases between. CDR1 SNHLY and CDR2 FYNNEI come from the germline V gene.

This chain connects TRBV7-2 to TRBJ1-5; 9 positions agree with TRBD1. After removal of 3 bases from V and 9 bases from J, the junction contained 9 bases not matched to a gene. The CDR3 sequence is 15 residues long. Germline CDR1 reads SGHTA; CDR2 reads FQGNSA. This chain's CDR3 is CASSLGGQGFGPQHF. CDR3 DNA: TGTGCCAGCAGCTTGGGCGGACAGGGGTTTGGGCCCCAGCATTTT.

This clone was found once. This chain uses TRBV5-1 with TRBJ2-7; 7 bases map to TRBD2. With 1 base clipped from V and 3 bases from J, the junction kept 7 bases outside the gene matches. The CDR3 is made up of 15 amino acids. Germline V CDR1 and CDR2: SGHRS, YFSETQ. CDR3 coding DNA: TGCGCCAGCAGCTTGAGGGCTAGCGGAAACTACGAGCAGTACTTC. Translation: CASSLRASGNYEQYF.

V is TRBV9 and J is TRBJ2-7, with 13 bases fitting TRBD2. This CDR3 comprises 15 residues. Germline assignment: CDR1 SGDLS and CDR2 YYNGEE. The junction had 5 bases not matched to a gene; V was cut back by 2 bases and J by 6 bases. The CDR3 nucleotides read TGTGCCAGCAGCGTCGGACTAGCGGGAGACGGCGAGCAGTACTTC. As protein: CASSVGLAGDGEQYF.

The chain has TRBV9 and TRBJ2-5; maybe TRBD1 (6 bases). Deletions cut 1 base from V and 4 bases from J, with 23 bases between. This CDR3 has 18 residues. Germline V gene lookup returns CDR1 SGDLS and CDR2 YYNGEE. CDR3 DNA: TGTGCCAGCAGCGTAAACCCCTCGGACAGCAGTTCCACAGAGACCCAGTACTTC. Encoded protein: CASSVNPSDSSSTETQYF.

The rearrangement joins TRBV19 to TRBJ2-7, with TRBD2 identical over 10 bases. The CDR3 runs 15 residues. V lost 5 bases and J lost 3; bases outside the gene matches: 7. Germline V gene data show CDR1 as LNHDA and CDR2 as SQIVND (reference sequence). The CDR3, as DNA: TGTGCCAGTAGTTATCTAGCGGGGGCCCGCTACGAGCAGTACTTC. It codes for CASSYLAGARYEQYF.

This clone has only one observation. The chain recombines TRBV9 with TRBJ2-7; TRBD2 agrees at 8 bases. The CDR3 is made up of 14 amino acids. V gave up 4 bases and J gave up 4 bases; unmatched junction bases: 7. Per the germline V gene, CDR1 is SGDLS and CDR2 is YYNGEE. The CDR3 DNA reads as TGTGCCAGCAGCCCGCTAGCGGGCAGATACGAGCAGTACTTC. Its protein is CASSPLAGRYEQYF.

The rearrangement uses TRBV15 and TRBJ2-1, with TRBD2 identical over 12 bases. CDR3 length: 16 residues. V lost 4 bases to trimming and J lost 6 bases; unmatched junction nucleotides: 7. Germline CDR1 LNHNV, CDR2 YYDKDF (reference sequence). CDR3 nucleotides: TGTGCCACCAGCACACTAACTAGCGGGGGGCTCAATGAGCAGTTCTTC. Protein: CATSTLTSGGLNEQFF.